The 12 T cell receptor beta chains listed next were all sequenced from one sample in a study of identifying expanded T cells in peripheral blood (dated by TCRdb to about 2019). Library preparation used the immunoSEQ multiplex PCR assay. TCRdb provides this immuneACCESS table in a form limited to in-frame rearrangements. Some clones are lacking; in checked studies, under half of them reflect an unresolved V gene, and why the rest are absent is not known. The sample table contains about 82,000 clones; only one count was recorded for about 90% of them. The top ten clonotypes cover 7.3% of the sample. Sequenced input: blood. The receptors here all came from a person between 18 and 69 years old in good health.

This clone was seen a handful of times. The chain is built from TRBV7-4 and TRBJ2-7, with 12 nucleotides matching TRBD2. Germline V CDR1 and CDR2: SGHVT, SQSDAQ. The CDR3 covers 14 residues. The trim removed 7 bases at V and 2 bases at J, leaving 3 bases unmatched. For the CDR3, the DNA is TGTGCCAGCAACCGGACTAGCGGGGCCTACGAGCAGTACTTC. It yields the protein CASNRTSGAYEQYF.

The CDR3 DNA reads TGTGCCAGCAGGTGGAACTATGGCTACACCTTC. Encoded protein: CASRWNYGYTF. This sequence joins TRBV6-1 and TRBJ1-2; D is unresolved. Germline V lookup: CDR1 MNHNS, CDR2 SASEGT. Trimming removed 6 bases from V and 2 bases from J, with 4 bases in between. CDR3 length equals 11 residues.

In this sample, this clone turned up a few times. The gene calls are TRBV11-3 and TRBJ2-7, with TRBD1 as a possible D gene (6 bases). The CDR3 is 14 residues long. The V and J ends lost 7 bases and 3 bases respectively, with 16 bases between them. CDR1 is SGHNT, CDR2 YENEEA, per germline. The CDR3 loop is CASTDPTGHYEQYF. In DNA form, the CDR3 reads TGTGCCAGCACCGACCCGACAGGCCACTACGAGCAGTACTTC.

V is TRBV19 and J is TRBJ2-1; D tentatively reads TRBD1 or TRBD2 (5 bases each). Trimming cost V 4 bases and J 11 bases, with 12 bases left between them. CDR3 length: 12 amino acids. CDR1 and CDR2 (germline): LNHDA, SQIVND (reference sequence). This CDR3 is CASSTLGTQQFF. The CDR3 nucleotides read TGTGCCAGTAGTACCCTGGGGACCCAGCAGTTCTTC.

This CDR3 is CASSFAGGYNEQFF. CDR3 bases: TGTGCCAGCAGCTTCGCAGGAGGCTACAATGAGCAGTTCTTC. The rearrangement links TRBV7-9 to TRBJ2-1; D is perhaps TRBD2 (5 bases). The germline gives CDR1 SEHNR, CDR2 FQNEAQ (reference sequence). CDR3 length: 14 residues. Deletions cut 3 bases from V and 3 bases from J, with 9 bases between.

CDR3 in DNA: TGTGCCAGCAGCTTAGGGGGACACCGGAACACTGAAGCTTTCTTT. Protein sequence: CASSLGGHRNTEAFF. This rearrangement joins TRBV13 to TRBJ1-1; D may be TRBD1 (6 bases). V dropped 0 bases and J dropped 1 base, with 9 bases sitting between them. The length of the CDR3 is 15 residues. In germline, CDR1 is PRHDT, CDR2 FYEKMQ (reference sequence). The variable domain in full, with the rest retrieved from reference TRBV13 and TRBJ1-1, is AAGVIQSPRHLIKEKRETATLKCYPIPRHDTVYWYQQGPGQDPQFLISFYEKMQSDKGSIPDRFSAQQFSDYHSELNMSSLELGDSALYFCASSLGGHRNTEAFFGQGTRLTVV.

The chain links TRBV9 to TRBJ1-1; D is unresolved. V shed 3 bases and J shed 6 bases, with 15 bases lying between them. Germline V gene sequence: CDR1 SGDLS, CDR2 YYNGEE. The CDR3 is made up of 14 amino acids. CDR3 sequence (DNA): TGTGCCAGCAGCGCAGATTACCAAGGCGCTGAAGCTTTCTTT. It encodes CASSADYQGAEAFF.

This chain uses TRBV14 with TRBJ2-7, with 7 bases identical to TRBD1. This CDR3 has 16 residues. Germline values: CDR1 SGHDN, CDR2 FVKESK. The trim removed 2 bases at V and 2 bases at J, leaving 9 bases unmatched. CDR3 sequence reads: CASSQFPGTETYEQYF. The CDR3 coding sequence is TGTGCCAGCAGCCAATTCCCCGGGACAGAAACCTACGAGCAGTACTTC.

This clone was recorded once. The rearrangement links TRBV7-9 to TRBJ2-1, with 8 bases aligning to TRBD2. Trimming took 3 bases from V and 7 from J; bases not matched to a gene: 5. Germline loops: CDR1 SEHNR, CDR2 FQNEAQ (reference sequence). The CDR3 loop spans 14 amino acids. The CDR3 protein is CASSFYGGGNEQFF. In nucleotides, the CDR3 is TGTGCCAGCAGCTTTTACGGCGGGGGGAATGAGCAGTTCTTC.

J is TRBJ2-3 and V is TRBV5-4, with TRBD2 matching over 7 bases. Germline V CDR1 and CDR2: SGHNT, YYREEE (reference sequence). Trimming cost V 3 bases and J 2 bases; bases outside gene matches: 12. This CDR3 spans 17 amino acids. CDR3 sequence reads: CASSSDAGGRSTDTQYF. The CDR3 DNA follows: TGTGCCAGCAGCTCCGATGCTGGCGGGAGATCCACAGATACGCAGTATTTT.

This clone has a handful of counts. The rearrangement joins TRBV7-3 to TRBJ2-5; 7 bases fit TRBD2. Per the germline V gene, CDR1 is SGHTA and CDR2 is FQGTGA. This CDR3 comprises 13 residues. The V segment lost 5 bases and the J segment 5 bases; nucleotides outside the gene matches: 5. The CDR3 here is CASSATSVETQYF. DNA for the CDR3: TGTGCCAGCAGCGCTACTAGCGTGGAGACCCAGTACTTC.

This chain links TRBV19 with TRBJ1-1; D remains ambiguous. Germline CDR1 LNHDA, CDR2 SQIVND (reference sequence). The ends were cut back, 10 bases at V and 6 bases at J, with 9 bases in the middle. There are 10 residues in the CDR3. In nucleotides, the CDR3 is TGTGCCACAGGCATTTCTGAAGCTTTCTTT. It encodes CATGISEAFF. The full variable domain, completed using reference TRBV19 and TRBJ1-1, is DGGITQSPKYLFRKEGQNVTLSCEQNLNHDAMYWYRQDPGQGLRLIYYSQIVNDFQKGDIAEGYSVSREKKESFPLTVTSAQKNPTAFYLCATGISEAFFGQGTRLTVV.